These T cell receptor beta chains were read from a single sample in a study of shared clonotypes between healthy human individuals. Libraries were prepared by immunoSEQ multiplex PCR; TCRdb keeps only in-frame clonotypes and omits some of them. The repertoire has over 750,000 clones, 96% of them found once; the top ten carry around 0.21%. Sequenced input: naive CD8+ T cells sorted from blood. The receptors here all came from a young man in good health. The CDR3 runs from the conserved cysteine through the conserved F or W. The D gene is left open where the match is weak. Some rows have no size entry. The others give once, few or many, or a class for an expanded clone.

NA	TRBV7-9	TRBJ1-2	NA	TGTGCCAGCAGCCCACTGACCCTCTATGGCTACACCTTC	CASSPLTLYGYTF
NA	TRBV30	TRBJ2-1	TRBD1	TGTGCCTGGAGTCCACGACCCGGACAGGGGTGGGCTGAGCAGTTCTTC	CAWSPRPGQGWAEQFF
once	TRBV6-6	TRBJ2-1	TRBD2	TGTGCCAGCAGTTATTTAAGCGGGAGCCTGGATGAGCAGTTCTTC	CASSYLSGSLDEQFF
NA	TRBV11-2	TRBJ2-7	TRBD1	TGTGCCAGCAGCTTAGATTCCCTCTCGGACAGGGGTATATCCTACGAGCAGTACTTC	CASSLDSLSDRGISYEQYF
NA	TRBV27	TRBJ2-7	NA	TGTGCCAGCAGTTTAGCCCTATCCTACGAGCAGTACTTC	CASSLALSYEQYF
NA	TRBV5-4	TRBJ2-7	TRBD2	TGTGCCAGCAGCCCCCGCGAAGGCGGGAGGGAGCAGTACTTC	CASSPREGGREQYF
NA	TRBV7-9	TRBJ2-7	NA	TGTGCCAGCAGCACCCGGGACGGCGTTCCCCACGAGCAGTACTTC	CASSTRDGVPHEQYF
NA	TRBV10-1	TRBJ2-7	NA	TGCGCCAGCAGTGAGTCGAGACTAGGCCACTACGAGCAGTACTTC	CASSESRLGHYEQYF
NA	TRBV5-6	TRBJ2-2	NA	TGTGCCAGCAGCCCTGACGGAGGCGGGGAGCTGTTTTTT	CASSPDGGGELFF
NA	TRBV15	TRBJ1-1	NA	TGTGCCACCGCTTGGGCGAATGCCGGGACTGAAGCTTTCTTT	CATAWANAGTEAFF
NA	TRBV28	TRBJ2-2	NA	TGTGCCAGCAGGCCGGGACCGCGGAACACCGGGGAGCTGTTTTTT	CASRPGPRNTGELFF
NA	TRBV28	TRBJ2-2	TRBD1	TGTGCCACCAGACGGGACAGGGGGGACGGCGGGGAGCTGTTTTTT	CATRRDRGDGGELFF
NA	TRBV13	TRBJ2-1	TRBD2	TGTGCCAGCAGCCGACGACTAGCGGACCCCTTCCCCTACAATGAGCAGTTCTTC	CASSRRLADPFPYNEQFF
NA	TRBV6-4	TRBJ2-1	TRBD2	TGTGCCAGCAGTGACGACACGAGACTAGCGGGGGAGCAGTTCTTC	CASSDDTRLAGEQFF
NA	TRBV9	TRBJ2-3	TRBD2	TGTGCCAGCAGCGTAGATGGCGGGGGGCCCGCAGATACGCAGTATTTT	CASSVDGGGPADTQYF
NA	TRBV6-4	TRBJ2-1	NA	TGTGCCAGCAGTGTCAAAAGCTACAATGAGCAGTTCTTC	CASSVKSYNEQFF
NA	TRBV4-1	TRBJ2-7	NA	TGCGCCAGCAGCTCGGGGGCTAGATACGAGCAGTACTTC	CASSSGARYEQYF
NA	TRBV6-5	TRBJ2-1	NA	TGTGCCAGCAGTTACAGCCCTGCCCCCTACAATGAGCAGTTCTTC	CASSYSPAPYNEQFF
NA	TRBV5-1	TRBJ1-1	TRBD1	TGCGCCAGCGGTACAGGGGAAGCCCCTGAAGCTTTCTTT	CASGTGEAPEAFF
NA	TRBV6-5	TRBJ2-2	NA	TGTGCCAGCAGTTACGGTCCGGGCACCGGGGAGCTGTTTTTT	CASSYGPGTGELFF
NA	TRBV29-1	TRBJ2-7	TRBD1	TGCAGCGTTCACAGGGGAACGGACTACGAGCAGTACTTC	CSVHRGTDYEQYF
NA	TRBV2	TRBJ2-7	NA	TGTGCCAGCAAGGAGTCCTACGAGCAGTACTTC	CASKESYEQYF
NA	TRBV28	TRBJ2-2	TRBD1	TGTGCCAGCAGTTTGGGACAGCTCACCGGGGAGCTGTTTTTT	CASSLGQLTGELFF
NA	TRBV7-2	TRBJ2-4	NA	TGTGCCAGCAGCCCCGACCTGGGGGAAGACATTCAGTACTTC	CASSPDLGEDIQYF
NA	TRBV28	TRBJ2-5	NA	TGTGCCAGCAGCGGGGGGCCGAGGATCGAAGAGACCCAGTACTTC	CASSGGPRIEETQYF
NA	TRBV9	TRBJ2-1	NA	TGTGCCAGCAGCGTAGGTTGGGCCTATTACAATGAGCAGTTCTTC	CASSVGWAYYNEQFF
NA	TRBV2	TRBJ1-1	NA	TGTGCCAGCAGAGAGGGGGTGGGCACTGAAGCTTTCTTT	CASREGVGTEAFF
NA	TRBV27	TRBJ2-7	NA	TGTGCCAGCAGGACAAAAAGGTCCCGGCCTTACGAGCAGTACTTC	CASRTKRSRPYEQYF
NA	TRBV27	TRBJ2-1	NA	TGTGCCAGCAGTTTAGGGAGCTACTCCTACAATGAGCAGTTCTTC	CASSLGSYSYNEQFF
NA	TRBV10-1	TRBJ2-7	TRBD1	TGCGCCAGCAGTGAACGGACAGGGAATCCCTACGAGCAGTACTTC	CASSERTGNPYEQYF
NA	TRBV7-9	TRBJ1-2	NA	TGTGCCAGCAGCCTTACCGGGACACCTAACTATGGCTACACCTTC	CASSLTGTPNYGYTF
NA	TRBV19	TRBJ2-7	TRBD2	TGTGCCAGTAGTTCGACTAGCGGATCCTACGAGCAGTACTTC	CASSSTSGSYEQYF
NA	TRBV6-1	TRBJ2-7	NA	TGTGCCAGCAGAGTCGGGACAAAGTTATCCTTC	CASRVGTKLSF
NA	TRBV7-9	TRBJ1-3	NA	TGTGCCAGCAGCTTCGGGGGGGTCACTGGAAACACCATATATTTT	CASSFGGVTGNTIYF
NA	TRBV29-1	TRBJ1-2	NA	TGCAGCGCCCGACATAGGGGCTATGGCTACACCTTC	CSARHRGYGYTF
NA	TRBV27	TRBJ2-3	NA	TGTGCCAGCAGTTTGCTGGGAGATACGCAGTATTTT	CASSLLGDTQYF
NA	TRBV2	TRBJ2-5	NA	TGTGCCAGCAGTGATCTCTCTCGCAGGTACCAAGAGACCCAGTACTTC	CASSDLSRRYQETQYF
NA	TRBV9	TRBJ2-7	NA	TGTGCCAGCAGCTCCGGAGACAGTTTCGAGCAGTACTTC	CASSSGDSFEQYF
NA	TRBV4-3	TRBJ2-1	TRBD2	TGCGCCAGCAGCCAAGAGCCCCTAGCGGGAGGGCCGGGGAATGAGCAGTTCTTC	CASSQEPLAGGPGNEQFF
NA	TRBV7-9	TRBJ1-4	NA	TGTGCCAGCAGGGACGCAACTAATGAAAAACTGTTTTTT	CASRDATNEKLFF
NA	TRBV7-9	TRBJ2-1	TRBD2	TGTGCCAGCAGCGCCTCCGGGACTAGCGATCAAGCATCCTACAATGAGCAGTTCTTC	CASSASGTSDQASYNEQFF
NA	TRBV5-6	TRBJ2-7	NA	TGTGCCAGCAGCTTGGGACAGTTGCTCGAGCAGTACTTC	CASSLGQLLEQYF
NA	TRBV7-9	TRBJ2-7	NA	TGTGCCAGCAGCTTTTCCCATGCTGCCTACGAGCAGTACTTC	CASSFSHAAYEQYF
NA	TRBV27	TRBJ2-1	TRBD1	TGTGCCAGCAGTCCCGGGACAGCGATTGACAATGAGCAGTTCTTC	CASSPGTAIDNEQFF